This TCR beta chain was sequenced in a study of cytomegalovirus exposure and HLA in healthy donors. The germline V and J ends were trimmed by 2 bases and 2 bases, with 6 bases remaining between them. Germline V gene data show CDR1 as LNHDA and CDR2 as SQIVND (reference sequence). CDR3 length: 13 residues. Primers: 60 Vbeta forward and 13 Jbeta reverse. Clones were sequenced by immunoSEQ multiplex PCR, and TCRdb holds only the in-frame ones, with some missing. The profile covers some 170,000 clones, with 70% to 80% appearing a single time and roughly 2.8% taken by the ten largest. In this sample, this clone turned up once.

The V call is TRBV19, the J call TRBJ1-1; D gene unclear. The sequence derives from a male donor in good health and CMV-seronegative. Material: PBMCs. Here the CDR3 reads CASSILANTEAFF. The CDR3 DNA reads as TGTGCCAGTAGTATATTGGCCAACACTGAAGCTTTCTTT.